This entry describes one T cell receptor beta chain. What it binds is unknown. The CDR3 extends over 12 amino acids. Per the germline V gene, CDR1 is SNHLY and CDR2 is FYNNEI. Trimming shortened V by 2 bases and J by 8 bases, and 9 bases separated the two germline ends. These data come from a study of identifying expanded T cells in peripheral blood. Study results and caveats: Technical replicates showed roughly 1.2 changed clones; two weeks 15 to 20; four weeks 19. Clone count variance between roughly 2-week samples rose with total template count.

Generated by immunoSEQ multiplex PCR, the TCRdb table keeps only in-frame clones and is missing some. The sample has around 47,000 clones; approximately 82% are singletons. The V and J genes are TRBV2 and TRBJ1-1, with a tentative D call TRBD1 (5 bases). The sequence was collected from a person between 18 and 75 years old in good health. Sequences were obtained from blood. The CDR3 region is CASSERGREAFF. DNA for the CDR3: TGTGCCAGCAGTGAAAGGGGACGGGAAGCTTTCTTT. Looking up the rest from reference TRBV2 and TRBJ1-1 gives the full variable domain: EPEVTQTPSHQVTQMGQEVILRCVPISNHLYFYWYRQILGQKVEFLVSFYNNEISEKSEIFDDQFSVERPDGSNFTLKIRSTKLEDSAMYFCASSERGREAFFGQGTRLTVV.